This entry lists 5 T cell receptor beta chains sequenced from one sample in a study of cytomegalovirus exposure and HLA in healthy donors (dated by TCRdb to the late 2010s). The library was produced with the immunoSEQ multiplex PCR assay. For the multiplex PCR, a mixture combining 60 forward primers for TCR Vbeta segments and 13 reverse primers for TCR Jbeta segments was used. Not all clones reach the TCRdb copy of this immuneACCESS table, which keeps in-frame sequences only. Checked studies attribute under half of the gap to unresolved V genes and leave the rest unexplained. The sample table holds 150,000 to 200,000 clones, of which around three quarters were seen once. Roughly an eighth of the sample rests with the top ten. Material: PBMCs. The receptors were gathered from a woman in her twenties or thirties in good health and CMV-seropositive.

The V and J genes are TRBV18 and TRBJ1-1; D unclear. Germline V CDR1 and CDR2: KGHSH, LQKENI. This CDR3 region has 14 residues. Trimming stripped 2 bases from V and 0 bases from J, with 7 bases between. CDR3 in DNA: TGTGCCAGCTCACCAGTACGAGTGAACACTGAAGCTTTCTTT. Translation: CASSPVRVNTEAFF.

The chain carries TRBV9 and TRBJ2-3; 10 nucleotides agree with TRBD2. This CDR3 is built from 18 residues. Germline V CDR1 and CDR2: SGDLS, YYNGEE. With V trimmed by 1 base and J by 3 bases, 11 bases remained unmatched. The CDR3 region is CASSVSLDGLAETDTQYF. CDR3 nucleotide sequence: TGTGCCAGCAGCGTAAGTCTGGACGGACTAGCGGAGACAGATACGCAGTATTTT.

This sequence joins TRBV27 and TRBJ1-1; D remains unclear. The germline V and J ends were trimmed by 0 bases and 1 base, with 9 bases remaining between them. The germline V gene has CDR1 MNHEY and CDR2 SMNVEV (reference sequence). The CDR3 has 15 residues. The CDR3 region is CASSLSHTPNTEAFF. The CDR3 DNA sequence: TGTGCCAGCAGTTTATCACACACCCCGAACACTGAAGCTTTCTTT.

This clone has just a few counts. The V call is TRBV6-5, the J call TRBJ1-6; weak D call: TRBD1 (5 bases). The CDR3 loop spans 14 amino acids. Germline-derived CDR1 and CDR2 are MNHEY and SVGAGI. V was clipped by 3 bases and J by 9 bases, with 12 bases between them. CDR3 protein: CASSYLGEGSPLHF. Here the CDR3 DNA reads TGTGCCAGCAGTTATCTGGGGGAGGGTTCACCCCTCCACTTT.

This chain links TRBV19 with TRBJ1-2; 10 nucleotides agree with TRBD1. V trimming: 5 bases; J trimming: 6 bases; junction bases outside the gene matches: 3. Looked up from germline, CDR1 is LNHDA and CDR2 is SQIVND (reference sequence). The CDR3 runs 13 residues. Written as DNA, the CDR3 is TGTGCCAGTAGTGGGACAGGGGATGATGGCTACACCTTC. Translating gives CASSGTGDDGYTF.